This TCR beta chain derives from a study of human T cells and chemical hapten exposure. As for the study in general: For the roughly 25-week duration of the study, patients were given weekly doses of diphenylcyclopropenone on the scalp.

This CDR3 comprises 19 residues. With 7 bases removed from V and 0 bases from J, the gap between germline ends came to 27 bases. Looked up from germline, CDR1 is WSHSY and CDR2 is SAAADI. TCRdb reprocessed the RACE reads via MiXCR and lists one record per CDR3 protein. The sample records about 82,000 distinct CDR3 sequences, roughly 10% being singletons. Time point of the sample: patch test 2, 6 weeks after DPC sensitization. Treatment: therapeutic diphenylcyclopropenone sensitization with weekly scalp DPC. This clonotype was recorded at least ten times. The V call is TRBV10-2, the J call TRBJ1-1, with D unresolved. The receptor was derived from a woman between 50 and 59 years old with alopecia areata. Some clones in this sample may be carry-over from other donors' samples. Source: whole blood, taken in connection with sensitization to the hapten diphenylcyclopropenone (DPC). This CDR3 reads CASTTIRFNLTPMNTEAFF. The CDR3 DNA is TGCGCCAGCACCACAATCCGTTTCAATCTGACCCCCATGAACACTGAAGCTTTCTTT.